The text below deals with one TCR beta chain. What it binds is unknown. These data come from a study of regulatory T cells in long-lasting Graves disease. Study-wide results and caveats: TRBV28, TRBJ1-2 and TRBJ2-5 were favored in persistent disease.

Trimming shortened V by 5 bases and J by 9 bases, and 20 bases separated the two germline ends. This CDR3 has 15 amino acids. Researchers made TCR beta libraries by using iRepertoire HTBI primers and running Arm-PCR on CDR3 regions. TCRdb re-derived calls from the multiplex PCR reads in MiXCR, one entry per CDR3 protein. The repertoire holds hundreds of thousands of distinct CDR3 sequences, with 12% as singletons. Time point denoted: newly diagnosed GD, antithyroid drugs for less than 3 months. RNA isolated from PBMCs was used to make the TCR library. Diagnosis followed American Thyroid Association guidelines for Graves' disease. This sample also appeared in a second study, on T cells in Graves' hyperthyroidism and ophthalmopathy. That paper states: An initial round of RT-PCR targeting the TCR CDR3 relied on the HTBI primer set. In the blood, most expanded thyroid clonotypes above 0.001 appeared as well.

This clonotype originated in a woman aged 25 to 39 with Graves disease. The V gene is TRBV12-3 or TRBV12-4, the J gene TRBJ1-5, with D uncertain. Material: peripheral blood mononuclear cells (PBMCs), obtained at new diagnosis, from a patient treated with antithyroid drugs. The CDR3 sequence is CASSARTGDSWPQHF. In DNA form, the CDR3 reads TGTGCCAGCAGTGCACGGACGGGCGATAGTTGGCCCCAGCATTTT.